The 30 T cell receptor beta chains presented below share a single source sample, sequenced in a study of a mutant IDH1 vaccine in newly diagnosed glioma. For these TCRs, the target antigens are not known. The assay was immunoSEQ multiplex PCR, and TCRdb's table has in-frame clones only and misses some. Of around 44,000 clones listed, roughly 84% are singletons. The time point was: week 35, safety follow-up. Every vaccination contained 300 ug of the mutant IDH1 20-mer peptide and was paired with topical imiquimod. The source was PBMCs, collected from a glioma patient whose treatment included an IDH1 peptide vaccine. All receptors come from a man between 40 and 49 years old with glioma.

This clone turned up a few times. The genes are TRBV29-1 and TRBJ1-4; 7 nucleotides align to TRBD1. The CDR3 runs to 13 residues. CDR1 and CDR2 from the germline V gene are SQVTM and ANQGSEA. Germline trimming cut 6 bases from V and 5 bases from J; bases unmatched to any gene: 6. The CDR3 sequence is CSVRRGPNEKLFF. CDR3 coding DNA: TGCAGCGTCCGTAGGGGGCCGAATGAAAAACTGTTTTTT.

This clone was observed a few times. The rearrangement links TRBV13 to TRBJ1-2; the D is unclear. Germline CDR1 and CDR2: PRHDT and FYEKMQ (reference sequence). The CDR3 consists of 17 residues. Between the trimmed V and J ends, which lost 6 bases and 1 base, there was a span of 21 bases. CDR3 loop: CASRPWAPTPNNYGYTF. The CDR3 DNA follows: TGTGCCAGCAGGCCATGGGCTCCCACACCAAATAACTATGGCTACACCTTC.

The genes are TRBV18 and TRBJ2-7; D call uncertain. The CDR3 has 11 residues. The germline gives CDR1 KGHSH, CDR2 LQKENI. V lost 4 bases to trimming and J lost 7 bases, with 8 bases between them. Here the CDR3 DNA reads TGTGCCAGCTCACTATCCGGGGAGCAGTACTTC. Its protein is CASSLSGEQYF.

The rearrangement joins TRBV9 to TRBJ2-7, with a possible D match to TRBD2 (7 bases). Trimming pared 4 bases from V and 4 bases from J, leaving 21 bases between. The germline V gene has CDR1 SGDLS and CDR2 YYNGEE. This CDR3 is built from 16 residues. The CDR3 nucleotides read TGTGCCAGCAGCCCGAGGAGGGGGGGCGGAGTTTACGAGCAGTACTTC. Translating gives CASSPRRGGGVYEQYF. The full variable domain, rest sourced from reference TRBV9 and TRBJ2-7, is DSGVTQTPKHLITATGQRVTLRCSPRSGDLSVYWYQQSLDQGLQFLIQYYNGEERAKGNILERFSAQQFPDLHSELNLSSLELGDSALYFCASSPRRGGGVYEQYFGPGTRLTVT.

The J gene is TRBJ1-2, the V gene TRBV29-1; D is uncertain. The CDR3 contains 11 residues. Trimming removed 5 bases at V and 4 bases at J, with 8 bases between. Germline CDR1 is SQVTM and CDR2 is ANQGSEA. The CDR3 coding sequence is TGCAGCGTTCTCCCTATCTATGGCTACACCTTC. This gives the protein CSVLPIYGYTF.

The chain uses TRBV7-9 and TRBJ2-7; no definite D call. CDR1 and CDR2 from the germline V gene are SEHNR and FQNEAQ (reference sequence). The CDR3 length is 14 residues. Trimming left V 3 bases short and J 0 bases short, with 9 bases between. The CDR3: CASSFGQPSYEQYF. In nucleotides, the CDR3 is TGTGCCAGCAGCTTTGGTCAGCCCTCCTACGAGCAGTACTTC.

This chain joins TRBV19 and TRBJ2-2, with D perhaps matching TRBD1 (7 bases). CDR1 is LNHDA, CDR2 SQIVND, per germline (reference sequence). The CDR3 spans 16 residues. Trimming removed 9 bases at V and 1 base at J, with 18 bases between. CDR3 nucleotide sequence: TGTGCCAGCGTCAGGGGGGATGAAATGAACACCGGGGAGCTGTTTTTT. Encoded protein: CASVRGDEMNTGELFF. Full variable domain (remainder filled in from reference TRBV19 and TRBJ2-2): DGGITQSPKYLFRKEGQNVTLSCEQNLNHDAMYWYRQDPGQGLRLIYYSQIVNDFQKGDIAEGYSVSREKKESFPLTVTSAQKNPTAFYLCASVRGDEMNTGELFFGEGSRLTVL.

The chain links TRBV7-7 to TRBJ1-1; the D is unclear. V dropped 2 bases and J dropped 4 bases, with 8 bases sitting between them. CDR1 and CDR2 from the germline V gene are SSHAT and FNYEAQ (reference sequence). There are 13 residues in the CDR3. The CDR3 reads CASSLSFLTEAFF. CDR3 nucleotides: TGTGCCAGCAGCTTAAGTTTTCTCACTGAAGCTTTCTTT. The whole variable domain, filled in from reference TRBV7-7 and TRBJ1-1, reads GAGVSQSPRYKVTKRGQDVTLRCDPISSHATLYWYQQALGQGPEFLTYFNYEAQPDKSGLPSDRFSAERPEGSISTLTIQRTEQRDSAMYRCASSLSFLTEAFFGQGTRLTVV.

The chain combines TRBV11-2 with TRBJ2-6; TRBD1 or TRBD2 may be the D gene (5 bases each). The germline CDR1 and CDR2 sequences are SGHAT and FQNNGV. V was shortened by 1 base and J by 2 bases, with 6 bases between the two germline ends. The CDR3 covers 15 residues. The CDR3 reads CASSLGGAGANVLTF. The DNA for the CDR3 is TGTGCCAGCAGCTTAGGAGGGGCTGGGGCCAACGTCCTGACTTTC.

The chain employs TRBV4-1 and TRBJ2-5, with TRBD2 matching 10 bases. Trimming cost V 0 bases and J 5 bases; bases outside gene matches: 9. The CDR3 loop spans 17 amino acids. Germline V CDR1 and CDR2: MGHRA, YSYEKL. CDR3: CASSQDRPSGGRETQYF. The DNA for the CDR3 is TGCGCCAGCAGCCAAGACCGGCCTAGCGGGGGCCGGGAGACCCAGTACTTC.

J is TRBJ2-3 and V is TRBV30; no firm D call. The CDR3 loop spans 16 amino acids. The germline V gene has CDR1 GTSNPN and CDR2 SVGIG (reference sequence). The germline V and J ends were trimmed by 1 base and 4 bases, with 18 bases remaining between them. The CDR3 DNA reads as TGTGCCTGGAGTGGGTACGAAGGCCCGAACGCAGATACGCAGTATTTT. Translating gives CAWSGYEGPNADTQYF.

The chain combines TRBV18 with TRBJ1-1; 7 bases line up with TRBD1. Trimming removed 1 base from V and 7 bases from J; junction bases left unmatched: 6. Germline V gives CDR1 KGHSH, CDR2 LQKENI. The CDR3 extends over 14 amino acids. This CDR3 reads CASSPRPGGGEAFF. CDR3 DNA sequence: TGTGCCAGCTCACCACGGCCAGGGGGAGGTGAAGCTTTCTTT. Full variable domain (rest looked up from reference TRBV18 and TRBJ1-1): NAGVMQNPRHLVRRRGQEARLRCSPMKGHSHVYWYRQLPEEGLKFMVYLQKENIIDESGMPKERFSAEFPKEGPSILRIQQVVRGDSAAYFCASSPRPGGGEAFFGQGTRLTVV.

This chain links TRBV2 with TRBJ2-7; D perhaps matches TRBD1 (6 bases). This CDR3 is built from 13 residues. The V gene lost 6 bases and the J gene lost 5 bases, with 14 bases spanning the gap. The germline CDR1 and CDR2 sequences are SNHLY and FYNNEI. In DNA, the CDR3 is TGTGCCAGCAGCTACACAGGGAATGACGAGCAGTACTTC. Protein sequence: CASSYTGNDEQYF.

The chain joins TRBV7-9 to TRBJ2-2; 8 bases are shared with TRBD1. Germline V CDR1 and CDR2: SEHNR, FQNEAQ (reference sequence). J was trimmed by 7 bases and V by 8 bases; bases with no gene match: 9. This CDR3 is 14 amino acids long. As DNA, the CDR3 is TGTGCCAGCCGCGCCGGACAGGGAATCGGGGAGCTGTTTTTT. Amino acids: CASRAGQGIGELFF. The variable domain in full, completed from reference TRBV7-9 and TRBJ2-2, reads DTGVSQNPRHKITKRGQNVTFRCDPISEHNRLYWYRQTLGQGPEFLTYFQNEAQLEKSRLLSDRFSAERPKGSFSTLEIQRTEQGDSAMYLCASRAGQGIGELFFGEGSRLTVL.

The sample holds a few counts of this clone. The CDR3 bases are TGTGCCAGCAGTATTAGGTGGGATCAGCCCCAGCATTTT. This codes for CASSIRWDQPQHF. This chain links TRBV27 with TRBJ1-5, with D hard to call. CDR1 is MNHEY, CDR2 SMNVEV, per germline (reference sequence). Trimming shortened V by 5 bases and J by 5 bases, and 10 bases separated the two germline ends. This CDR3 is built from 13 residues.

This chain connects TRBV7-9 to TRBJ1-6; a weak D match, TRBD1 (6 bases). The CDR3 sequence is 14 residues long. V was clipped by 5 bases and J by 7 bases, with 12 bases between them. The germline CDR1 and CDR2 sequences are SEHNR and FQNEAQ (reference sequence). The CDR3 nucleotides read TGTGCCAGCAGCCTTACAGGGTTGAATTCACCCCTCCACTTT. It specifies CASSLTGLNSPLHF.

This clone was recorded a few times. This sequence joins TRBV2 and TRBJ2-3, with 7 positions matching TRBD1. Germline CDR1 reads SNHLY; CDR2 reads FYNNEI. This CDR3 contains 16 residues. J was trimmed by 2 bases and V by 5 bases; bases with no gene match: 10. The CDR3 bases are TGTGCCAGCAGTCAGGAGGACAGGTTTTACACAGATACGCAGTATTTT. It encodes CASSQEDRFYTDTQYF.

V and J are TRBV30 and TRBJ1-6; D remains ambiguous. This CDR3 is built from 13 residues. The V and J ends lost 0 bases and 8 bases respectively, with 8 bases between them. The germline V gene has CDR1 GTSNPN and CDR2 SVGIG (reference sequence). Here the CDR3 reads CAWSVNQDSPLHF. The CDR3 DNA is TGTGCCTGGAGTGTTAACCAGGATTCACCCCTCCACTTT.

This clone was detected a few times. J is TRBJ2-1 and V is TRBV7-2; TRBD2 might be the D (8 bases). Germline CDR1 reads SGHTA; CDR2 reads FQGNSA. The CDR3 sequence is 16 residues long. Trimming stripped 1 base from V and 7 bases from J, with 17 bases between. CDR3 amino acids: CASSLGLAGGQNEQFF. The CDR3 bases are TGTGCCAGCAGCTTAGGACTGGCGGGGGGACAGAATGAGCAGTTCTTC.

The chain carries TRBV4-1 and TRBJ1-1, with TRBD1 identical over 7 bases. CDR3 length equals 15 residues. V was clipped by 3 bases and J by 3 bases; unmatched bases: 7. The germline V gene encodes CDR1 MGHRA and CDR2 YSYEKL. The DNA of the CDR3 is TGCGCCAGCAGCCAGCCGGACAGGATAGACACTGAAGCTTTCTTT. The encoded protein is CASSQPDRIDTEAFF.

The chain carries TRBV5-4 and TRBJ1-2; TRBD1 matches 7 bases. CDR1 SGHNT and CDR2 YYREEE come from the germline V gene (reference sequence). The V and J ends lost 3 bases and 4 bases, in that order; junction bases with no gene match: 3. This CDR3 has 13 residues. CDR3 sequence: CASSSGGTYGYTF. CDR3 nucleotides: TGTGCCAGCAGCTCAGGGGGTACCTATGGCTACACCTTC. Full variable domain (rest looked up from reference TRBV5-4 and TRBJ1-2): ETGVTQSPTHLIKTRGQQVTLRCSSQSGHNTVSWYQQALGQGPQFIFQYYREEENGRGNFPPRFSGLQFPNYSSELNVNALELDDSALYLCASSSGGTYGYTFGSGTRLTVV.

CDR3 loop: CASSQVAGAEDTEAFF. Here the CDR3 DNA reads TGCGCCAGCAGCCAAGTCGCAGGGGCGGAGGATACTGAAGCTTTCTTT. The V gene is TRBV4-1, the J gene TRBJ1-1; D may be TRBD1 (6 bases). CDR3 size: 16 residues. Germline V CDR1 and CDR2: MGHRA, YSYEKL. Trimming removed 1 base at V and 5 bases at J, with 17 bases between.

The chain recombines TRBV6-5 with TRBJ1-2; possible D gene TRBD1, 6 bases. Per germline, CDR1 MNHEY and CDR2 SVGAGI. The CDR3 contains 14 residues. Trimming removed 6 bases at V and 8 bases at J, with 19 bases between. The DNA of the CDR3 is TGTGCCAGCAGGTACGGGGGCGCGCAAGGAGGCTACACCTTC. Translating it yields CASRYGGAQGGYTF.

As regards this clone: The germline gene is not matched at one end of the junction; a read error may be the cause. V and J are TRBV7-7 and TRBJ2-1, with D uncertain. This CDR3 region has 16 residues. The germline V gene has CDR1 SSHAT and CDR2 FNYEAQ (reference sequence). CDR3 nucleotides: TGTGCTAGCAGCCACCGACCCTCTAGCTCCTACAATGAGCAGTTCTTC. Translation: CASSHRPSSSYNEQFF. Variable domain in full (rest from reference TRBV7-7 and TRBJ2-1): GAGVSQSPRYKVTKRGQDVTLRCDPISSHATLYWYQQALGQGPEFLTYFNYEAQPDKSGLPSDRFSAERPEGSISTLTIQRTEQRDSAMYRCASSHRPSSSYNEQFFGPGTRLTVL.

This clone was seen more than once but under ten times. The CDR3 DNA sequence: TGCAGTGCTAGGGGAGCTGAAGCTTTCTTT. Amino acids: CSARGAEAFF. The V gene is TRBV20-1, the J gene TRBJ1-1; the D is unclear. Germline-derived CDR1 and CDR2 are DFQATT and SNEGSKA (reference sequence). The germline V and J ends were trimmed by 3 bases and 6 bases, with 5 bases remaining between them. The CDR3 spans 10 residues.

The V and J genes are TRBV7-6 and TRBJ2-3; perhaps D is TRBD1 or TRBD2 (5 bases each). This CDR3 is 16 amino acids long. Germline V gene lookup returns CDR1 SGHVS and CDR2 FNYEAQ. The ends were cut back, 5 bases at V and 0 bases at J, with 15 bases in the middle. DNA for the CDR3: TGTGCCAGCAGCCCTAGGGACCGATTTAGCACAGATACGCAGTATTTT. Protein sequence: CASSPRDRFSTDTQYF.

This chain links TRBV7-8 with TRBJ2-3, with 10 bases aligning to TRBD2. V lost 4 bases and J lost 3; bases outside the gene matches: 10. The CDR3 is made up of 17 amino acids. Germline CDR1 and CDR2: SGHVS and FQNEAQ. Written as DNA, the CDR3 is TGTGCCAGCAGCTCAGATATTTCTAGCGGGGGAACAGATACGCAGTATTTT. It encodes CASSSDISSGGTDTQYF.

The CDR3 spells CASSLGDSSEGNTGELFF. CDR3 bases: TGCGCCAGCAGCTTGGGGGACAGCTCGGAGGGAAACACCGGGGAGCTGTTTTTT. The V gene is TRBV5-1, the J gene TRBJ2-2; perhaps TRBD1 as D (7 bases). The ends were cut back, 0 bases at V and 2 bases at J, with 17 bases in the middle. The germline V gene encodes CDR1 SGHRS and CDR2 YFSETQ. CDR3 length: 18 amino acids.

The CDR3 bases are TGTGCCAGCAGTACCGACAGGGGTGGGCTCGAGCAGTACTTC. Its translation is CASSTDRGGLEQYF. The genes are TRBV6-5 and TRBJ2-7; TRBD1 matches at 8 bases. The trim removed 5 bases at V and 6 bases at J, leaving 9 bases unmatched. This CDR3 is 14 amino acids long. CDR1 MNHEY and CDR2 SVGAGI come from the germline V gene.

The gene calls are TRBV4-1 and TRBJ1-1, with D uncertain. This CDR3 comprises 14 residues. V was pared by 1 base and J by 3 bases, with 9 bases between. Germline CDR1 reads MGHRA; CDR2 reads YSYEKL. CDR3 sequence: CASSQGRWDTEAFF. The CDR3 nucleotides are TGCGCCAGCAGCCAAGGACGATGGGACACTGAAGCTTTCTTT.